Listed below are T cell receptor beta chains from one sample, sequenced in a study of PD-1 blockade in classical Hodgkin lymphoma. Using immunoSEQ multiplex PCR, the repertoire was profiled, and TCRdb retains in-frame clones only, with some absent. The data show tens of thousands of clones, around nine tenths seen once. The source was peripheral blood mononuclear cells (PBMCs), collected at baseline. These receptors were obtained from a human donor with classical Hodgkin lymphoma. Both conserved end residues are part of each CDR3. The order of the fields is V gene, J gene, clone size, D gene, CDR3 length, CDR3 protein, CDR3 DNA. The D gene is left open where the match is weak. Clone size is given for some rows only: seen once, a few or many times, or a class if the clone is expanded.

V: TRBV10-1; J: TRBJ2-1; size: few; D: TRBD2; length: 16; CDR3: CASSEIRREDRNEQFF; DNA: TGCGCCAGCAGTGAGATTCGGCGGGAGGATCGGAATGAGCAGTTCTTC
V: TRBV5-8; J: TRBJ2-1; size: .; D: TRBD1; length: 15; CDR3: CASNHRGRSYNEQFF; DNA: TGTGCCAGCAACCACAGGGGGCGCTCCTACAATGAGCAGTTCTTC
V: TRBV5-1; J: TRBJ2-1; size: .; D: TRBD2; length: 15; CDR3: CASSLGAGDYNEQFF; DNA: TGCGCCAGCAGCTTGGGGGCGGGAGACTACAATGAGCAGTTCTTC
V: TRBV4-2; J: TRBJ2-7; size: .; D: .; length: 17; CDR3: CASSQEPPGQASYEQYF; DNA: TGTGCCAGCAGCCAAGAGCCGCCCGGGCAGGCCTCCTACGAGCAGTACTTC
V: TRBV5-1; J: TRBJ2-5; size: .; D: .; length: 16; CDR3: CASSTSGPSASETQYF; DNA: TGCGCCAGCAGCACCTCCGGGCCCTCGGCGTCAGAGACCCAGTACTTC
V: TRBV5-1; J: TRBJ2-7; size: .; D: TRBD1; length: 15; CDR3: CASIGGTGPSYEQYF; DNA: TGCGCCAGCATAGGGGGCACAGGGCCCTCCTACGAGCAGTACTTC
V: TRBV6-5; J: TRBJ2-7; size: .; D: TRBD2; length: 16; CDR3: CASSYSVAGDGYEQYF; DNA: TGTGCCAGCAGTTACTCAGTAGCGGGAGATGGATACGAGCAGTACTTC
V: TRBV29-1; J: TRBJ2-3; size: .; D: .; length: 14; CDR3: CSVVVRGSTDTQYF; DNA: TGCAGCGTTGTCGTTCGGGGGAGCACAGATACGCAGTATTTT
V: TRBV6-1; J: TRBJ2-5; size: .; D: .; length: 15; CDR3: CASSRGGGREETQYF; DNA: TGTGCCAGCAGCCGAGGGGGGGGCAGAGAAGAGACCCAGTACTTC
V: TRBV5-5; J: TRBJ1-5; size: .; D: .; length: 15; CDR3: CASSPRSPSNQPQHF; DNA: TGTGCCAGCAGCCCCCGAAGTCCTAGCAATCAGCCCCAGCATTTT
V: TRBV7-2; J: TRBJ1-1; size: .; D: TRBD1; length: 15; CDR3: CASSLWDSSNTEAFF; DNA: TGTGCCAGCAGTCTCTGGGACAGTTCGAACACTGAAGCTTTCTTT
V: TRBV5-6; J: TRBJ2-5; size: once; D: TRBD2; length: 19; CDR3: CASSLGTYLLAGQQETQYF; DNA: TGTGCCAGCAGCTTGGGGACGTACTTGTTAGCGGGGCAACAAGAGACCCAGTACTTC
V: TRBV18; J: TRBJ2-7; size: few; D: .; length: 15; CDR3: CASSPGSRGVHEQYF; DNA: TGTGCCAGCTCACCAGGGTCCAGGGGGGTCCACGAGCAGTACTTC
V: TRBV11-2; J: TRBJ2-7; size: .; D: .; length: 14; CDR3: CASSLDGNTYEQYF; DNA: TGTGCCAGCAGCCTGGACGGCAATACCTACGAGCAGTACTTC
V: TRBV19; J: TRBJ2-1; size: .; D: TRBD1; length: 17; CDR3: CASSRRDRGSSYNEQFF; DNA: TGTGCCAGTAGTAGGAGGGACAGGGGGAGCTCCTACAATGAGCAGTTCTTC
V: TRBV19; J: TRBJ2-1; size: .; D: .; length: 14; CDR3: CAAGTSSAYNEQFF; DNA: TGTGCCGCCGGTACTAGCAGTGCCTACAATGAGCAGTTCTTC
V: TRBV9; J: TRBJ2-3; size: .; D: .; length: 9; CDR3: CASGHPQYF; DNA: TGTGCCAGCGGCCACCCGCAGTATTTT
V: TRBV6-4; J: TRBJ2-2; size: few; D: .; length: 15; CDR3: CASSATAANTGELFF; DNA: TGTGCCAGCAGTGCTACAGCGGCGAACACCGGGGAGCTGTTTTTT
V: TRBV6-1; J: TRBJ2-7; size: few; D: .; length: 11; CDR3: CASSEGSEQYF; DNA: TGTGCCAGCAGTGAAGGAAGCGAGCAGTACTTC
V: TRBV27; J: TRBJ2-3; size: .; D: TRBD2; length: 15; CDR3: CASTGTSGSSDTQYF; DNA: TGTGCCAGCACGGGGACTAGCGGGAGCTCAGATACGCAGTATTTT
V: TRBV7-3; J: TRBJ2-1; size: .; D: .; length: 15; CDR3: CASSLLHSSYNEQFF; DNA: TGTGCCAGCAGCTTACTACACAGCTCCTACAATGAGCAGTTCTTC
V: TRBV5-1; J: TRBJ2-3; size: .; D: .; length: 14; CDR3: CASSLDRATDTQYF; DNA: TGCGCCAGCAGCTTGGACAGGGCCACAGATACGCAGTATTTT
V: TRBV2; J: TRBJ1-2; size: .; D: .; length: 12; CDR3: CASRGLAYGYTF; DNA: TGTGCCAGCAGGGGGTTGGCCTATGGCTACACCTTC
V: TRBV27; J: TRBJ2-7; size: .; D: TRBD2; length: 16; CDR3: CASSSSGTSGAYEQYF; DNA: TGTGCCAGCAGTTCCTCCGGGACTAGCGGGGCCTACGAGCAGTACTTC
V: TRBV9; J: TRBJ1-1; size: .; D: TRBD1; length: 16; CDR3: CASSPSGTGLGTEAFF; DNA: TGTGCCAGCAGCCCCTCCGGGACAGGGCTGGGGACTGAAGCTTTCTTT
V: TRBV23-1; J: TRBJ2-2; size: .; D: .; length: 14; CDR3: CASRFSVGRRELFF; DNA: TGCGCCAGTCGATTTTCGGTCGGAAGAAGGGAGCTGTTTTTT
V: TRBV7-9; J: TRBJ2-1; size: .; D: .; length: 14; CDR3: CASSPPGSYNEQFF; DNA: TGTGCCAGCAGCCCCCCTGGCTCCTACAATGAGCAGTTCTTC
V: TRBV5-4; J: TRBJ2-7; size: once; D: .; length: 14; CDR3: CASSGGDSPYEQYF; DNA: TGTGCCAGCAGCGGGGGGGACAGTCCCTACGAGCAGTACTTC
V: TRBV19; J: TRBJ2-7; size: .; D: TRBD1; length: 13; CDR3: CASSRQGKYEQYF; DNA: TGTGCCAGTAGTAGACAGGGGAAGTACGAGCAGTACTTC